This TCR beta chain came from a study of T cell responses to AZD1222 COVID-19 vaccine (dated by TCRdb to the early 2020s). As for the study more broadly: AZD1222 recipients given second doses at about 4 weeks or at about 12 weeks were pooled, since spike-specific TCR depth and breadth were not found to differ between the two schedules. TCR sequencing was performed for more than 230 trial participants, of whom 207 were given two doses of AZD1222 and around 25 were given two doses of MenACWY control vaccine. Enrollment into the trials was organized by age into subgroups of 18-55, 56-69 and 70-plus years, and those subgroups contained approximately 150, 30 and 60 TCR-sequenced participants, respectively. General conclusions and limits of the study: In the small 56-69-year group, the increase in depth fell short of significance, most likely because of low power. Nearly half of unique spike-specific TCRs reportedly recognized epitopes outside regions mutated in the B.1.351 and B.1.1.7 variants. The whole spike protein was spanned by vaccine-associated CD4 TCRs, and dominant responses were seen in regions 160-218 and 743-854. Because no day 14 peak-response samples were available, repertoires were characterized only after the peak T cell response. Participants were mostly white British, with more females than males. The authors suggested clonal diversity may have been underestimated. Conclusions about previously exposed vaccinees are limited, since just a handful of AZD1222 recipients were seropositive for SARS-CoV-2 at baseline. After two AZD1222 doses, spike-specific TCR breadth and depth were significantly higher than at day 0 and than in MenACWY recipients.

The germline V gene encodes CDR1 ENHRY and CDR2 SYGVKD. The CDR3 goes from the cysteine to the phenylalanine over 13 residues. Just the 39-base CDR3 DNA is kept, in frame starting at base 1. V and J are trimmed by 3 bases and 7 bases, and the gene matches miss 3 bases of the junction. The intended sense of this specimen's time point label: baseline before first vaccination. Vaccinee samples came from UK trials COV001 and COV002, including a single-blind randomized controlled phase 2/3 trial of AZD1222 (ChAdOx1 nCoV-19) in healthy adults. For TCRbeta chain sequencing, PBMC samples were collected from trial participants at day 0 and at day 28 after the second dose. The CDR3 regions of human TCRbeta chains were subjected to immunosequencing. The source study handled its data this way. Repertoire TCRs were matched against a reference library of SARS-CoV-2-specific TCRs generated with the MIRA antigen-specificity platform. Breadth was defined as the fraction of unique TCRs that were SARS-CoV-2-associated, and depth was defined as the fraction of total T cells that were SARS-CoV-2-associated. Each spike-specific TCR was assigned to its reactive spike region and to a CD4 or CD8 class using the MIRA data. Log10-transformed breadth and depth values were compared by one-way ANOVA with Sidak's multiple comparisons tests. Imported from immuneACCESS, the table was reduced by TCRdb to in-frame sequences with V and J called. These copies leave out some clones; in studies compared against another copy, an unresolved V gene accounts for under half, and the cause of the remainder is not known. V, J and clone size are taken as reported in that table, and D and trimming were inferred from the DNA itself. The sample table contains 65,000 to 80,000 clones; only one count was recorded for about 92% of them. The ten biggest clones cover roughly 4.2% of the sample.

Worth noting for this clone: Its target antigen remains unknown. No base quality values were provided; no much bigger clone lies one nucleotide off.

The clonotype originates from an adult in good health. Sequenced here: peripheral blood, sampled on day 0 of AZD1222 vaccination. This chain joins TRBV10-3 to TRBJ1-5, with 7 bases aligning to TRBD1. The CDR3 region has the sequence CAISEQGSQPQHF. The sequenced DNA: TGTGCCATCAGTGAACAGGGGAGCCAGCCCCAGCATTTT.